At least ten counts were recorded for the clone carrying this T cell receptor beta chain. Its cognate antigen is unknown. These data belong to a study of identical twins. TCRdb processed the 5' RACE reads anew with MiXCR; each CDR3 protein has one entry. The repertoire consists of about 660,000 distinct CDR3 sequences, with 8.5% to 9.5% occurring once and the leading ten covering 0.85% to 1%. The CDR3 extends over 14 amino acids. V was shortened by 3 bases and J by 6 bases, with 15 bases between the two germline ends. The V gene's germline CDR1 is LNHDA and CDR2 SQIVND (reference sequence). Study-level points and caveats: Cord blood beta clonotypes present at high abundance carried fewer insertions; no such pattern appeared in memory repertoires. Those out-of-frame alpha sequences shared by twins showed an excess of low generation probability.

These records were also assigned to another study, of yellow fever vaccine responses in identical twins.

The chain couples TRBV19 to TRBJ2-7; perhaps TRBD1 as D (6 bases). This TCR was recovered from a woman under 30 in good health. The material sequenced was PBMCs. This CDR3 reads CASSMGAIGVEQYF. CDR3 nucleotides: TGTGCCAGTAGTATGGGGGCAATCGGTGTCGAGCAGTACTTC.